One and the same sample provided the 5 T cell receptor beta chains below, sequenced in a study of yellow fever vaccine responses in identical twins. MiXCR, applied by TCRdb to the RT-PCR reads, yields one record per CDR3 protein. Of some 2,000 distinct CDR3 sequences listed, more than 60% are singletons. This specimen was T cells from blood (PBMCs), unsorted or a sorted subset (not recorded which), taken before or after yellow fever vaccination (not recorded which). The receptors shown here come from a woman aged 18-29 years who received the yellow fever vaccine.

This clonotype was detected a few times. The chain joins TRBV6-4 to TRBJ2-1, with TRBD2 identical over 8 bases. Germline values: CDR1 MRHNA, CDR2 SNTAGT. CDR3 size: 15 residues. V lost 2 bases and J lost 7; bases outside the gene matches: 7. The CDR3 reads CASSDREGEGNEQFF. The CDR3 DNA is TGTGCCAGCAGTGACCGGGAGGGCGAGGGGAATGAGCAGTTCTTC.

CDR3 loop: CASSSNPGNQETQYF. The DNA of the CDR3 is TGTGCCAGCAGCTCAAATCCAGGCAACCAAGAGACCCAGTACTTC. The chain recombines TRBV7-9 with TRBJ2-5, with D uncertain. Trimming stripped 4 bases from V and 0 bases from J, with 12 bases between. CDR1 is SEHNR and CDR2 is FQNEAQ in the germline V gene (reference sequence). The CDR3 has 15 residues.

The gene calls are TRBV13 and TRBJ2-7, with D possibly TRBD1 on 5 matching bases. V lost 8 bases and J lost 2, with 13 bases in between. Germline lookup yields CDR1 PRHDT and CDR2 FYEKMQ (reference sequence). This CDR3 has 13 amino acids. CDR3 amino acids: CASGDGAAYEQYF. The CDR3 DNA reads TGTGCCAGCGGGGATGGGGCGGCCTACGAGCAGTACTTC.

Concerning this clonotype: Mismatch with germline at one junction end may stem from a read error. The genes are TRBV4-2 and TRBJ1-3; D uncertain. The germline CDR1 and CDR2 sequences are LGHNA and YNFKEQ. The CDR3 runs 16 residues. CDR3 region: CASSQQLFSSENTIYF. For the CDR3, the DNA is TGTGCCAGCAGCCAGCAGTTGTTCTCTTCTGAAAACACCATATATTTT.

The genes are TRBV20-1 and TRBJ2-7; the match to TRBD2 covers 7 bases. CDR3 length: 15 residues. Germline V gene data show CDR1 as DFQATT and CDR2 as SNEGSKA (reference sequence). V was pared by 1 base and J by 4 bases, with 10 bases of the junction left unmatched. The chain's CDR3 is CSARADLRELYEQYF. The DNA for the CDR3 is TGCAGTGCTAGAGCTGACCTGCGGGAGTTATACGAGCAGTACTTC.